One sample yielded the 17 T cell receptor beta chains listed below, sequenced in a study of shared clonotypes between healthy human individuals. CD8 cells regarded as naive lacked CD45RO, were positively chosen for CCR7, and omitted terminally differentiated effector memory CD45RA+ cells. Sequencing used immunoSEQ multiplex PCR; TCRdb keeps in-frame clones, though not all of them. The data contain hundreds of thousands of clones, around 96% of them singletons. The specimen was naive CD8+ T cells sorted from blood. The receptor set was obtained from a woman in her twenties or thirties in good health.

The chain is built from TRBV6-5 and TRBJ1-1; maybe TRBD1 (6 bases). CDR3 length: 15 amino acids. Trimming took off 1 base at V and 5 bases at J, with 14 bases between the two ends. Germline V gene sequence: CDR1 MNHEY, CDR2 SVGAGI. This chain's CDR3 is CASSYLETGLTEAFF. In DNA form, the CDR3 reads TGTGCCAGCAGTTACTTAGAGACAGGCTTAACTGAAGCTTTCTTT.

The V call is TRBV2, the J call TRBJ1-4; no firm D call. This CDR3 comprises 11 residues. Trimming took 4 bases from V and 14 from J, leaving 11 bases between them. The V gene's germline CDR1 is SNHLY and CDR2 FYNNEI. For the CDR3, the DNA is TGTGCCAGCAGTGTCAGCGATGGGCTGTTTTTT. This encodes CASSVSDGLFF.

V is TRBV7-9 and J is TRBJ2-1; D gene uncertain. CDR3 length equals 18 residues. CDR1 and CDR2 from the germline V gene are SEHNR and FQNEAQ (reference sequence). V was trimmed by 1 base and J by 0 bases, leaving 16 bases between them. For the CDR3, the DNA is TGTGCCAGCAGCTTAGAAATAGGTCCCGAGAGCTCCTACAATGAGCAGTTCTTC. This codes for CASSLEIGPESSYNEQFF.

The rearrangement links TRBV7-9 to TRBJ2-1; D call uncertain. The ends were cut back, 5 bases at V and 8 bases at J, with 10 bases in the middle. The CDR3 spans 12 residues. Germline CDR1 reads SEHNR; CDR2 reads FQNEAQ (reference sequence). The CDR3 region has the DNA TGTGCCAGCAGCGAACAAATTTATGAGCAGTTCTTC. It is translated as CASSEQIYEQFF.

The chain recombines TRBV28 with TRBJ2-1, with 13 bases identical to TRBD2. With V trimmed by 5 bases and J by 9 bases, 7 bases remained unmatched. This CDR3 region has 15 residues. Germline CDR1 MDHEN, CDR2 SYDVKM. Written as DNA, the CDR3 is TGTGCCAGCAGTCTGGGGACTAGCGGGATGGGTGAGCAGTTCTTC. Encoded protein: CASSLGTSGMGEQFF.

The rearrangement uses TRBV5-6 and TRBJ2-2, with 8 bases that match TRBD2. V shed 4 bases and J 5 bases; nucleotides not matched to a gene: 10. CDR1 is SGHDT, CDR2 YYEEEE, per germline. The length of the CDR3 is 16 residues. CDR3 residues: CASSPEGLGGTGELFF. In DNA form, the CDR3 reads TGTGCCAGCAGCCCGGAGGGACTAGGGGGGACCGGGGAGCTGTTTTTT.

The rearrangement uses TRBV27 and TRBJ2-7, with a tentative D call TRBD1 (5 bases). V was cut by 3 bases and J by 0 bases, with 15 bases left in between. This CDR3 is built from 16 residues. From germline, CDR1 is MNHEY and CDR2 SMNVEV (reference sequence). CDR3 loop: CASSFSLGPNSYEQYF. CDR3 nucleotide sequence: TGTGCCAGCAGTTTCTCATTGGGGCCGAACTCCTACGAGCAGTACTTC.

The gene calls are TRBV5-5 and TRBJ2-7; D is undetermined. The CDR3 runs to 11 residues. V was cut by 5 bases and J by 7 bases, with 10 bases left in between. Germline CDR1 reads SGHKS; CDR2 reads YYEKEE (reference sequence). This CDR3 is CASSNSWEQYF. The DNA of the CDR3 is TGTGCCAGCAGTAACAGTTGGGAGCAGTACTTC.

This clone is a singleton in its sample. The J gene is TRBJ2-3, the V gene TRBV9; 8 positions agree with TRBD2. Germline assignment: CDR1 SGDLS and CDR2 YYNGEE. The ends lost 0 bases at V and 2 bases at J; junction bases unmatched: 5. CDR3 length equals 16 residues. The CDR3 region has the DNA TGTGCCAGCAGCGTAGTAGGTAGCGGGAACACAGATACGCAGTATTTT. As protein: CASSVVGSGNTDTQYF.

The chain uses TRBV2 and TRBJ2-5, with 11 positions matching TRBD2. The V segment lost 6 bases and the J segment 2 bases; nucleotides outside the gene matches: 2. The CDR3 contains 14 residues. CDR1 is SNHLY and CDR2 is FYNNEI in the germline V gene. CDR3 region: CASSRLAGQETQYF. For the CDR3, the DNA is TGTGCCAGCAGCCGACTAGCGGGACAAGAGACCCAGTACTTC.

The chain links TRBV28 to TRBJ1-2; maybe TRBD1 (5 bases). CDR3 size: 15 residues. The V and J ends lost 4 bases and 7 bases respectively, with 19 bases between them. Germline values: CDR1 MDHEN, CDR2 SYDVKM. DNA for the CDR3: TGTGCCAGCAGTTCTAAGCCTCTCGGAGGGACTGGCTACACCTTC. Protein sequence: CASSSKPLGGTGYTF.

This chain links TRBV19 with TRBJ2-1; D possibly corresponds to TRBD2 (6 bases). The CDR3 totals 16 residues. CDR1 is LNHDA, CDR2 SQIVND, per germline (reference sequence). V gave up 7 bases and J gave up 4 bases, with 20 bases separating them. Written as DNA, the CDR3 is TGTGCCAGTACCGAGGCGCTCGGAGGGGTTTACAATGAGCAGTTCTTC. It yields the protein CASTEALGGVYNEQFF.

The chain combines TRBV11-2 with TRBJ2-7; 10 bases fit TRBD2. The CDR3 spans 16 residues. Germline CDR1 SGHAT, CDR2 FQNNGV. The V segment lost 1 base and the J segment 6 bases; nucleotides outside the gene matches: 9. The CDR3 bases are TGTGCCAGCAGCTTAGTTTTGGGGACTAGCGTTGGCGAGCAGTACTTC. It codes for CASSLVLGTSVGEQYF.

V and J are TRBV28 and TRBJ2-7; 15 nucleotides line up with TRBD2. Germline V gene sequence: CDR1 MDHEN, CDR2 SYDVKM. CDR3 length: 14 amino acids. Trimming at V came to 8 bases and at J to 3 bases, leaving 2 bases not matched to a gene. In DNA, the CDR3 is TGTGCCAGCGGACTAGCGGGAGGGAACTACGAGCAGTACTTC. Protein product: CASGLAGGNYEQYF. The full variable domain, completed using reference TRBV28 and TRBJ2-7, is DVKVTQSSRYLVKRTGEKVFLECVQDMDHENMFWYRQDPGLGLRLIYFSYDVKMKEKGDIPEGYSVSREKKERFSLILESASTNQTSMYLCASGLAGGNYEQYFGPGTRLTVT.

V and J are TRBV6-1 and TRBJ1-1, with 7 positions matching TRBD1. With V trimmed by 5 bases and J by 1 base, 7 bases remained unmatched. Germline V gene lookup returns CDR1 MNHNS and CDR2 SASEGT. The CDR3 sequence is 15 residues long. CDR3 loop: CASSQLGQRNTEAFF. CDR3 coding DNA: TGTGCCAGCAGTCAATTGGGACAGAGGAACACTGAAGCTTTCTTT.

The rearrangement uses TRBV10-2 and TRBJ2-7, with D possibly TRBD2 on 5 matching bases. V was cut by 6 bases and J by 1 base, with 13 bases left in between. The germline gives CDR1 WSHSY, CDR2 SAAADI. This CDR3 has 14 amino acids. CDR3 sequence reads: CASSTLRDSYEQYF. The CDR3 DNA reads as TGCGCCAGCAGCACCTTGAGGGATTCCTACGAGCAGTACTTC.

The DNA for the CDR3 is TGTGCCAGCAGCTGGCCGGGACTAGTGAATGAGCAGTTCTTC. Translated, it gives CASSWPGLVNEQFF. This chain links TRBV7-9 with TRBJ2-1; TRBD2 aligns across 8 bases. With 4 bases clipped from V and 7 bases from J, the junction kept 6 bases outside the gene matches. This CDR3 is built from 14 residues. Germline V lookup: CDR1 SEHNR, CDR2 FQNEAQ (reference sequence).